This T cell receptor beta chain is from a study of cytomegalovirus exposure and HLA in healthy donors. The PCR employed 60 Vbeta primers together with 13 Jbeta primers. Measured with immunoSEQ multiplex PCR; TCRdb has only the in-frame clones, and not every one. This sample's table reports about 90,000 clones. The V gene's germline CDR1 is ENHRY and CDR2 SYGVKD. The CDR3 is 15 amino acids. V dropped 7 bases and J dropped 0 bases, with 10 bases sitting between them. The chain is built from TRBV10-3 and TRBJ1-6, with unresolved D. The receptor's source is a woman aged 25 to 39 in good health and CMV-seronegative. Sequencing input: PBMCs. The CDR3 DNA reads as TGTGCCATCACCGCGGGCAGCTCCTATAATTCACCCCTCCACTTT. Its protein product is CAITAGSSYNSPLHF.